The 16 T cell receptor beta chains below come from one sample, sequenced in a study of long-term antiretroviral therapy in people with HIV (dated 2022 in TCRdb). The immunoSEQ hsTCRB v3.0 assay was used at survey level resolution for TRB variable region sequencing. The clones in this table, taken by TCRdb from immuneACCESS, are in-frame only. Not every clone is retained; where verified, under half of the shortfall comes from an unresolved V gene, and the cause of the rest is unknown. The sample profile shows 26,000 or so clones; about three quarters of them were found once. Almost 9.5% of the sample is taken by the ten largest. This specimen was unsorted PBMCs, taken 1.5 years before starting antiretroviral therapy. The receptors come from a man aged 18 to 35 with HIV.

The genes are TRBV4-3 and TRBJ2-7; no definite D call. Trimming removed 1 base from V and 2 bases from J, with 9 bases in between. Germline lookup yields CDR1 LGHNA and CDR2 YSLEER. The CDR3 spans 14 residues. The DNA of the CDR3 is TGCGCCAGCAGCCAAGGCGCGGAAACCTACGAGCAGTACTTC. Its protein product is CASSQGAETYEQYF.

By share, this clone counts as medium-sized (0.01 to 0.1%). The identical CDR3 is also encoded by other nucleotide sequences in the sample. This sequence joins TRBV28 and TRBJ1-4; D gene ambiguous. The CDR3 runs to 14 residues. Between the trimmed V and J ends, which lost 5 bases and 0 bases, there was a span of 7 bases. CDR1 and CDR2 (germline): MDHEN, SYDVKM. This chain's CDR3 is CASSPASTNEKLFF. The CDR3 bases are TGTGCCAGCAGTCCAGCCTCAACTAATGAAAAACTGTTTTTT.

This chain connects TRBV9 to TRBJ2-7; 15 positions match TRBD2. CDR3 length equals 16 residues. V lost 3 bases and J lost 3; bases outside the gene matches: 4. Germline V lookup: CDR1 SGDLS, CDR2 YYNGEE. The CDR3 sequence: CASSGGLAGGYYEQYF. The CDR3 DNA reads TGTGCCAGCAGCGGGGGACTAGCGGGGGGTTACTACGAGCAGTACTTC.

The chain has TRBV7-9 and TRBJ1-2; D possibly corresponds to TRBD1 (6 bases). Trimming shortened V by 6 bases and J by 1 base, and 12 bases separated the two germline ends. In germline, CDR1 is SEHNR, CDR2 FQNEAQ (reference sequence). The CDR3 is made up of 14 amino acids. For the CDR3, the DNA is TGTGCCAGCAGTCAGGACAGACTTAACTATGGCTACACCTTC. It codes for CASSQDRLNYGYTF.

The V and J genes are TRBV6-6 and TRBJ2-3, with 8 bases that match TRBD2. There are 15 residues in the CDR3. CDR1 is MNHNY, CDR2 SVGAGI, per germline (reference sequence). V shed 5 bases and J 0 bases; nucleotides not matched to a gene: 4. The CDR3 sequence is CASSPERESTDTQYF. The CDR3 DNA reads TGTGCCAGCAGTCCGGAGCGGGAGAGCACAGATACGCAGTATTTT.

V gene TRBV7-2 combines with J gene TRBJ2-3; 9 bases map to TRBD2. Trimming cost V 4 bases and J 2 bases; bases outside gene matches: 1. The CDR3 has 14 amino acids. The V gene's germline CDR1 is SGHTA and CDR2 FQGNSA. CDR3 in amino acids: CASSSGLATDTQYF. The DNA of the CDR3 is TGTGCCAGCAGCTCGGGACTAGCCACAGATACGCAGTATTTT.

The V and J genes are TRBV4-2 and TRBJ2-7, with unresolved D. The V end was cut by 0 bases, the J end by 3 bases, with 6 bases between. Germline V gene data show CDR1 as LGHNA and CDR2 as YNFKEQ. The CDR3 has 13 residues. The CDR3 bases are TGTGCCAGCAGCCAAGATCTGATCTACGAGCAGTACTTC. It translates to CASSQDLIYEQYF.

This chain connects TRBV10-2 to TRBJ1-1; D is perhaps TRBD1 (5 bases). Germline-derived CDR1 and CDR2 are WSHSY and SAAADI. The V end was cut by 8 bases, the J end by 5 bases, with 12 bases between. The CDR3 consists of 12 residues. The CDR3: CASSGGSTEAFF. In DNA form, the CDR3 reads TGCGCCAGCTCCGGGGGGTCTACTGAAGCTTTCTTT.

The rearrangement joins TRBV15 to TRBJ1-1; D uncertain. Germline CDR1 LNHNV, CDR2 YYDKDF (reference sequence). V was clipped by 0 bases and J by 5 bases, with 7 bases between them. The CDR3 has 13 amino acids. CDR3: CATSRDTPTEAFF. DNA of the CDR3: TGTGCCACCAGCAGAGATACTCCGACTGAAGCTTTCTTT.

The J gene is TRBJ2-5, the V gene TRBV19, with 8 bases identical to TRBD2. The germline gives CDR1 LNHDA, CDR2 SQIVND (reference sequence). The CDR3 length is 14 residues. J was trimmed by 0 bases and V by 7 bases; bases with no gene match: 4. CDR3 nucleotides: TGTGCCAGTACGACTAGCGCAAACCAAGAGACCCAGTACTTC. Translating gives CASTTSANQETQYF.

This clone was observed a handful of times. The chain recombines TRBV2 with TRBJ2-1; 8 positions agree with TRBD2. Trimming removed 3 bases from V and 2 bases from J; junction bases left unmatched: 3. The CDR3 spans 15 residues. Germline lookup yields CDR1 SNHLY and CDR2 FYNNEI. CDR3 DNA: TGTGCCAGCAGTGAGGGGACTAGGGCCTACAATGAGCAGTTCTTC. Translation gives CASSEGTRAYNEQFF.

The gene calls are TRBV25-1 and TRBJ1-1; D perhaps matches TRBD1 (6 bases). CDR3 size: 15 residues. Trimming stripped 1 base from V and 1 base from J, with 10 bases between. Germline V lookup: CDR1 MGHDK, CDR2 SYGVNS. DNA of the CDR3: TGTGCCAGCAGTGAATGGGGGGGCACGAACACTGAAGCTTTCTTT. As protein: CASSEWGGTNTEAFF.

The chain employs TRBV29-1 and TRBJ2-3; TRBD2 matches at 14 bases. Trimming cost V 8 bases and J 5 bases; bases outside gene matches: 12. The CDR3 consists of 16 residues. Germline V lookup: CDR1 SQVTM, CDR2 ANQGSEA. The CDR3 bases are TGCAGCATACGAGGGGGACTAGCGGGAGCGGGAGATACGCAGTATTTT. Residues: CSIRGGLAGAGDTQYF.

The chain employs TRBV7-9 and TRBJ2-7; 8 bases line up with TRBD2. Germline V gene sequence: CDR1 SEHNR, CDR2 FQNEAQ (reference sequence). This CDR3 is built from 15 residues. The V segment lost 1 base and the J segment 0 bases; nucleotides outside the gene matches: 2. The DNA of the CDR3 is TGTGCCAGCAGCTTAGGGACTAGCTTCTCCTACGAGCAGTACTTC. Amino acid sequence: CASSLGTSFSYEQYF.

The J gene is TRBJ2-2, the V gene TRBV10-3; D is perhaps TRBD1 (5 bases). V lost 7 bases and J 0 bases, leaving 12 bases between the germline ends. Per the germline V gene, CDR1 is ENHRY and CDR2 is SYGVKD. The length of the CDR3 is 15 residues. CDR3 DNA sequence: TGTGCCATCACTTCAGGGCCCACGAACACCGGGGAGCTGTTTTTT. Encoded protein: CAITSGPTNTGELFF.

This clone appeared once. This chain joins TRBV11-3 and TRBJ2-1, with D uncertain. CDR3 size: 16 residues. The V gene's germline CDR1 is SGHNT and CDR2 YENEEA. Trimming took 0 bases from V and 0 from J, leaving 9 bases between them. CDR3 region: CASSLDGPSSYNEQFF. CDR3 nucleotide sequence: TGTGCCAGCAGCTTAGATGGCCCGAGCTCCTACAATGAGCAGTTCTTC. The whole variable domain, filled in from reference TRBV11-3 and TRBJ2-1, reads EAGVVQSPRYKIIEKKQPVAFWCNPISGHNTLYWYLQNLGQGPELLIRYENEEAVDDSQLPKDRFSAERLKGVDSTLKIQPAELGDSAVYLCASSLDGPSSYNEQFFGPGTRLTVL.